These 12 T cell receptor beta chains originate from one sample sequenced in a study of patients and donors after allogeneic stem cell transplantation. Via MiXCR, TCRdb re-called the RT-PCR reads, giving one row per CDR3 protein. Among 150,000 to 200,000 distinct CDR3 sequences listed, approximately 41% were seen once. Sequencing was performed on blood, either unsorted or a sorted T cell fraction (not recorded which). The receptors were gathered from a human donor who was either an allogeneic HSCT recipient or a stem cell or donor lymphocyte infusion donor (not recorded which). It is not recorded whose cells these are; they may come from a transplant donor.

V is TRBV20-1 and J is TRBJ1-1, with D maybe TRBD1 (5 bases). In germline, CDR1 is DFQATT, CDR2 SNEGSKA (reference sequence). With 6 bases removed from V and 3 bases from J, the gap between germline ends came to 8 bases. CDR3 length equals 11 residues. The CDR3 DNA follows: TGCAGTGCGGGGGGGGACACTGAAGCTTTCTTT. It is translated as CSAGGDTEAFF.

In its sample, this clonotype was seen a few times. The J gene is TRBJ1-1, the V gene TRBV7-2; 7 bases fit TRBD1. V shed 1 base, J shed 10 bases, and the junction held 6 bases outside the gene matches. This CDR3 spans 13 amino acids. CDR1 and CDR2 (germline): SGHTA, FQGNSA. The CDR3 reads CASSLVRGVVAFF. CDR3 coding DNA: TGTGCCAGCAGCTTAGTCAGGGGGGTTGTAGCTTTCTTT.

The chain couples TRBV28 to TRBJ2-7; 8 nucleotides agree with TRBD1. CDR3 length equals 13 residues. Germline CDR1 reads MDHEN; CDR2 reads SYDVKM. The J segment lost 5 bases and the V segment lost 8 bases, leaving 8 bases of the junction unmatched. The CDR3, as DNA: TGTGCCAGCCTGGACAGGGTTATCCACGAGCAGTACTTC. Translation gives CASLDRVIHEQYF. Looking up the rest from reference TRBV28 and TRBJ2-7 gives the full variable domain: DVKVTQSSRYLVKRTGEKVFLECVQDMDHENMFWYRQDPGLGLRLIYFSYDVKMKEKGDIPEGYSVSREKKERFSLILESASTNQTSMYLCASLDRVIHEQYFGPGTRLTVT.

CDR3 sequence: CASSLRAGGNTDTQYF. The CDR3 DNA follows: TGTGCCAGCAGTTTAAGGGCGGGAGGAAACACAGATACGCAGTATTTT. This chain connects TRBV12-3 or TRBV12-4 to TRBJ2-3; 8 bases map to TRBD2. The J segment lost 2 bases and the V segment lost 2 bases, leaving 6 bases of the junction unmatched. The CDR3 length is 16 residues.

The chain links TRBV6-5 to TRBJ1-1, with TRBD1 identical over 8 bases. The CDR3 covers 14 residues. The ends lost 4 bases at V and 5 bases at J; junction bases unmatched: 6. Looked up from germline, CDR1 is MNHEY and CDR2 is SVGAGI. In DNA form, the CDR3 reads TGTGCCAGCAGTTTAGGACAGGGCCCGACTGAAGCTTTCTTT. Amino acids: CASSLGQGPTEAFF.

This clonotype was detected once. V gene TRBV7-6 combines with J gene TRBJ2-7, with D unresolved. Germline V gene sequence: CDR1 SGHVS, CDR2 FNYEAQ. This CDR3 has 13 amino acids. V shed 0 bases and J shed 3 bases, with 6 bases lying between them. CDR3 coding DNA: TGTGCCAGCAGCTTAGCAGAAGACTACGAGCAGTACTTC. This translates into CASSLAEDYEQYF.

The gene calls are TRBV4-3 and TRBJ1-2; D perhaps matches TRBD1 (5 bases). The CDR3 has 16 residues. The V and J ends lost 0 bases and 6 bases respectively, with 17 bases between them. Germline assignment: CDR1 LGHNA and CDR2 YSLEER. DNA for the CDR3: TGCGCCAGCAGCCAAGAAGATTTTGGGACTCTGAATGGCTACACCTTC. Amino acid sequence: CASSQEDFGTLNGYTF.

The chain recombines TRBV29-1 with TRBJ2-1, with 8 positions matching TRBD2. V lost 6 bases and J lost 0; bases outside the gene matches: 4. This CDR3 has 14 amino acids. Germline V CDR1 and CDR2: SQVTM, ANQGSEA. CDR3 sequence reads: CSVSSGSSYNEQFF. The CDR3 DNA is TGCAGCGTCTCCAGCGGGAGCTCCTACAATGAGCAGTTCTTC.

This rearrangement joins TRBV12-3 or TRBV12-4 to TRBJ2-7; the D gene is possibly TRBD1 (5 bases). The ends were cut back, 3 bases at V and 4 bases at J, with 22 bases in the middle. The length of the CDR3 is 17 residues. In DNA, the CDR3 is TGTGCCAGCAGTTTTGGCCAGACAGACCGATTTGCTTACGAGCAGTACTTC. Its protein is CASSFGQTDRFAYEQYF.

This clonotype was detected once. V gene TRBV27 combines with J gene TRBJ2-1; 10 nucleotides match TRBD2. The V gene's germline CDR1 is MNHEY and CDR2 SMNVEV (reference sequence). V was pared by 6 bases and J by 8 bases, with 16 bases of the junction left unmatched. There are 17 residues in the CDR3. For the CDR3, the DNA is TGTGCCAGCAGAACCCGGACTAGCGGTCCACAGGGAGATGAGCAGTTCTTC. This gives the protein CASRTRTSGPQGDEQFF.

This chain joins TRBV20-1 and TRBJ1-3, with a tentative D call TRBD1 (5 bases). The V end was cut by 8 bases, the J end by 3 bases, with 14 bases between. The length of the CDR3 is 13 residues. The germline CDR1 and CDR2 sequences are DFQATT and SNEGSKA (reference sequence). The DNA for the CDR3 is TGCAGTTCAACACAGGTTAATGGAAACACCATATATTTT. It translates to CSSTQVNGNTIYF.

The chain employs TRBV30 and TRBJ1-2; D might be TRBD1 (5 bases). Deletions cut 4 bases from V and 3 bases from J, with 6 bases between. Germline V gene data show CDR1 as GTSNPN and CDR2 as SVGIG (reference sequence). The CDR3 has 11 residues. The CDR3 loop is CAWTGDYGYTF. In DNA, the CDR3 is TGTGCCTGGACGGGGGACTATGGCTACACCTTC.